This T cell receptor beta chain was found in a study of T cells after yellow fever vaccination. TCRdb called the 5' RACE reads again in MiXCR, with one record for every CDR3 protein. The data contain 60,000 to 85,000 distinct CDR3 sequences, over 6% of them singletons. This clonotype was observed many times. V shed 2 bases and J 1 base; nucleotides not matched to a gene: 3. Germline-derived CDR1 and CDR2 are DFQATT and SNEGSKA (reference sequence). This CDR3 spans 14 amino acids. This TCR was recovered from a man between 18 and 35 years old who received the YFV17D yellow fever vaccine. The genes are TRBV20-1 and TRBJ2-3; 7 bases match TRBD2. Material: CD8+ T cells sorted from PBMCs, obtained about 49 days after the first yellow fever vaccination. CDR3 loop: CSARLGGGTDTQYF. In DNA form, the CDR3 reads TGCAGTGCTAGATTGGGGGGGGGCACAGATACGCAGTATTTT.